The clone carrying this T cell receptor beta chain is medium-sized. Time point indicated: sample taken at primary tumor resection. The donors were 65 to 85 patients with non-small cell lung cancer that was early-stage and untreated. Tumor, nontumor lung or frozen PBMC supplied whole RNA that was sequenced unsorted. TCRdb used MiXCR to reprocess the 5' RACE reads, holding one entry per CDR3 protein. The data show some 6,100 distinct CDR3 sequences, 7.5% to 9.5% seen once. The data were taken from a study of spatial heterogeneity in lung cancer. Overall study: Consistently, beta-chain sequences turned up in larger numbers than alpha-chain sequences did.

CDR3 length: 13 residues. CDR1 is MNHEY, CDR2 SVGAGI, per germline. The ends were cut back, 7 bases at V and 6 bases at J, with 13 bases in the middle. This clonotype originated in a female donor with early-stage non-small cell lung cancer. Sequencing used normal lung tissue next to the tumor, obtained at surgery. The chain joins TRBV6-5 to TRBJ1-5; D may be TRBD1 (6 bases). CDR3: CASTSGVGQPQHF. CDR3 bases: TGTGCCAGCACCTCAGGGGTAGGTCAGCCCCAGCATTTT.